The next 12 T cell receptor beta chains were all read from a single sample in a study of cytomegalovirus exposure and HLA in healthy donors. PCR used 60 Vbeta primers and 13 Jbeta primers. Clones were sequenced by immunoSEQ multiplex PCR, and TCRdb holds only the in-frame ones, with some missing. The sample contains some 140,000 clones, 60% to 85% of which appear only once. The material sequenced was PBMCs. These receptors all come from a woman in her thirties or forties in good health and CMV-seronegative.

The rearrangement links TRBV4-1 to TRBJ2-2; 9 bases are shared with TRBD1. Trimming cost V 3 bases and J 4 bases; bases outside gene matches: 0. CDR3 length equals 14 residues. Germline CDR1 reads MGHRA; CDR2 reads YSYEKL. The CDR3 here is CASSQGQGTGELFF. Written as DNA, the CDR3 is TGCGCCAGCAGCCAGGGACAGGGCACCGGGGAGCTGTTTTTT.

CDR3 sequence (DNA): TGTGCCAGTAGTCGCCGGGACAGGGCCTACAATGAGCAGTTCTTC. It specifies CASSRRDRAYNEQFF. The chain combines TRBV19 with TRBJ2-1, with 9 positions matching TRBD1. From germline, CDR1 is LNHDA and CDR2 SQIVND (reference sequence). The CDR3 covers 15 residues. Trimming cost V 5 bases and J 2 bases; bases outside gene matches: 4.

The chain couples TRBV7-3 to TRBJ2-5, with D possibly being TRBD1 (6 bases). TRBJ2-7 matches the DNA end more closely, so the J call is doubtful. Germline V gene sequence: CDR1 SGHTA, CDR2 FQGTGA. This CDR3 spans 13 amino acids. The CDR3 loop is CASSKGGTYEQYF. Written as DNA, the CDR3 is TGTGCCAGCAGCAAAGGGGGAACCTACGAGCAGTACTTC.

CDR3 protein: CASSPRDRGSYEQYF. CDR3 bases: TGTGCCAGCAGTCCTCGGGACAGGGGCTCCTACGAGCAGTACTTC. The gene calls are TRBV11-1 and TRBJ2-5; 10 bases agree with TRBD1. The J call is doubtful: the DNA matches TRBJ2-7 better. The CDR3 is 15 amino acids. Germline assignment: CDR1 SGHAT and CDR2 FQDESV (reference sequence).

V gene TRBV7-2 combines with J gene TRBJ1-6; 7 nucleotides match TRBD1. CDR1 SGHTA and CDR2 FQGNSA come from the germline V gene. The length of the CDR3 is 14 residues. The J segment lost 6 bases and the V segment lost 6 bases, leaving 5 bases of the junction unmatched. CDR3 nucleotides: TGTGCCAGCAGTAAGACAGGGCGTAATTCACCCCTCCACTTT. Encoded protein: CASSKTGRNSPLHF.

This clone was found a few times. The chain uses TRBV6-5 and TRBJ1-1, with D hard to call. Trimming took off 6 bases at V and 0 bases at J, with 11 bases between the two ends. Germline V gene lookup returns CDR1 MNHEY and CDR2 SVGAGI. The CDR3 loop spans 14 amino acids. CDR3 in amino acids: CASRTTGMNTEAFF. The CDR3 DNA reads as TGTGCCAGCAGGACCACGGGGATGAACACTGAAGCTTTCTTT.

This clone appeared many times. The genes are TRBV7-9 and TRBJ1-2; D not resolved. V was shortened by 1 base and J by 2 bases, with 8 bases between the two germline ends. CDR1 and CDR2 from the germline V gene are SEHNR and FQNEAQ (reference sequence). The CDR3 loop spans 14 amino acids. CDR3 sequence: CASSLELSNYGYTF. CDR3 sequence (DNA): TGTGCCAGCAGCTTAGAGCTTTCGAACTATGGCTACACCTTC.

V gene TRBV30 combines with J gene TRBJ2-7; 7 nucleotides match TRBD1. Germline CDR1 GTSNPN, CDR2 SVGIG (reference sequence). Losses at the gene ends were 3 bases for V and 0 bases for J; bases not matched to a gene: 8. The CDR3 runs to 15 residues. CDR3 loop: CAWRTGQTSSYEQYF. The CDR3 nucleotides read TGTGCCTGGAGAACGGGACAGACCAGCTCCTACGAGCAGTACTTC.

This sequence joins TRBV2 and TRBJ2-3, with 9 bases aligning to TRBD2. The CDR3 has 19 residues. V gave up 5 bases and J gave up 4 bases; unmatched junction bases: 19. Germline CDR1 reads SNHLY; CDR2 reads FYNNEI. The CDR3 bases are TGTGCCAGCAGTCGAAGGGTGCTAGCGGGGCTGGAACGGGCAGATACGCAGTATTTT. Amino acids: CASSRRVLAGLERADTQYF. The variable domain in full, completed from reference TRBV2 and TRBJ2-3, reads EPEVTQTPSHQVTQMGQEVILRCVPISNHLYFYWYRQILGQKVEFLVSFYNNEISEKSEIFDDQFSVERPDGSNFTLKIRSTKLEDSAMYFCASSRRVLAGLERADTQYFGPGTRLTVL.

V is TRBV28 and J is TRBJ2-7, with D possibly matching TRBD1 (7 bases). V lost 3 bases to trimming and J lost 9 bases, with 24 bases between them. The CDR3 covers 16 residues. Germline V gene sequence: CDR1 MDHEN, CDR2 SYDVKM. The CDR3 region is CASSFPGTEGTEGQYF. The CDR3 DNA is TGTGCCAGCAGTTTCCCCGGGACAGAGGGGACGGAGGGGCAGTACTTC.

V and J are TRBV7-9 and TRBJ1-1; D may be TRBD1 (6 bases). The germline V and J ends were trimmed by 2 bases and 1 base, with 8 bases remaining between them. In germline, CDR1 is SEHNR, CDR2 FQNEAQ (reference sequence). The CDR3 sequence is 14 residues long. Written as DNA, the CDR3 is TGTGCCAGCAGCTTACAGGGGACGAACACTGAAGCTTTCTTT. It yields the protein CASSLQGTNTEAFF.

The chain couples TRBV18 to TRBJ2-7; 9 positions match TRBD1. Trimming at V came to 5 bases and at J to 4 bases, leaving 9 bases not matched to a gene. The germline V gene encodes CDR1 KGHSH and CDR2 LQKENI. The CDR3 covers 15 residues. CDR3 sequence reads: CASSEGQGGRYEQYF. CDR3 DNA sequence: TGTGCCAGCTCAGAGGGACAGGGTGGCCGATACGAGCAGTACTTC. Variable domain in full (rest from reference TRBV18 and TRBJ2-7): NAGVMQNPRHLVRRRGQEARLRCSPMKGHSHVYWYRQLPEEGLKFMVYLQKENIIDESGMPKERFSAEFPKEGPSILRIQQVVRGDSAAYFCASSEGQGGRYEQYFGPGTRLTVT.